This TCR beta chain was captured by sequencing in a study of cytomegalovirus exposure and HLA in healthy donors. The overall study: HLA-typed donors were the source of 83 million or so unique TCRs held in an early data release. Overall study results and limits: A later analysis, which compared TCR beta chains of equal frequency, found the HLA-associated ones more clonally expanded. Immune exposure information available was restricted to CMV serostatus.

The table lists this clone with a few counts. Its specificity is unknown. Donors sampled were nominally healthy, though unrecorded immune exposures were likely. PCR amplification relied on 60 Vbeta primers (plus 13 Jbeta primers). TCRdb's copy holds only in-frame clones and misses some; the assay was immunoSEQ multiplex PCR. Of about 160,000 clones detected, about 80% appear once; the ten largest clones hold about 2%. Looked up from germline, CDR1 is GTSNPN and CDR2 is SVGIG (reference sequence). This CDR3 has 14 residues. V shed 7 bases, J shed 6 bases, and the junction held 9 bases outside the gene matches.

Specimen: PBMCs. The source is a female donor in good health and CMV-seronegative. This chain uses TRBV30 with TRBJ2-2; 9 positions match TRBD2. This chain's CDR3 is CAFCRLAGSGELFF. The CDR3 bases are TGTGCCTTTTGTAGGCTAGCGGGGTCCGGGGAGCTGTTTTTT.